Presented here are 19 T cell receptor beta chains from one specimen sequenced in a study of blood T cell repertoires in COVID-19. Only in-frame clones appear in the TCRdb table, and some are missing; sequencing was by immunoSEQ multiplex PCR. The table has more than 300,000 clones, nearly 90% seen once. The sequencing input was PBMCs or T cells enriched from blood (not recorded which). The source is a woman in her 30s who had recovered from COVID-19.

V and J are TRBV19 and TRBJ2-3; 8 positions agree with TRBD2. Germline assignment: CDR1 LNHDA and CDR2 SQIVND (reference sequence). This CDR3 region has 15 residues. V dropped 9 bases and J dropped 1; count of bases not matched to a gene: 9. The CDR3 is CASKTGLARTDTQYF. CDR3 DNA: TGTGCCAGCAAGACAGGACTAGCTCGCACAGATACGCAGTATTTT.

This clone appeared once. The rearrangement uses TRBV5-1 and TRBJ2-2, with 8 bases identical to TRBD1. This CDR3 has 18 residues. Germline assignment: CDR1 SGHRS and CDR2 YFSETQ. Trimming took 4 bases from V and 6 from J; bases not matched to a gene: 17. CDR3 nucleotide sequence: TGCGCCAGCAGCAACACCCGGACAGGGCCCCTTTGGGCCGGGGAGCTGTTTTTT. It encodes CASSNTRTGPLWAGELFF.

This chain joins TRBV5-1 and TRBJ1-1, with 9 bases that match TRBD1. This CDR3 is 12 amino acids long. Germline CDR1 reads SGHRS; CDR2 reads YFSETQ. J was trimmed by 11 bases and V by 4 bases; bases with no gene match: 6. The CDR3 DNA follows: TGCGCCAGCAGCAGGGGACAGGGCGACGCTTTCTTT. It codes for CASSRGQGDAFF.

The chain is built from TRBV19 and TRBJ1-5, with D possibly TRBD1 on 6 matching bases. Looked up from germline, CDR1 is LNHDA and CDR2 is SQIVND (reference sequence). Trimming cost V 6 bases and J 0 bases, with 12 bases left between them. The CDR3 runs 15 residues. The CDR3 region has the DNA TGTGCCAGTAGGGTTACAGGGCTTAGCAATCAGCCCCAGCATTTT. Translated: CASRVTGLSNQPQHF.

V is TRBV5-4 and J is TRBJ2-1; D is possibly TRBD2 (6 bases). V shed 2 bases and J shed 5 bases, with 17 bases lying between them. Per the germline V gene, CDR1 is SGHNT and CDR2 is YYREEE (reference sequence). This CDR3 comprises 16 residues. The CDR3 nucleotides read TGTGCCAGCAGCTTCCCTAGACGGGGACTTCACAATGAGCAGTTCTTC. Translation gives CASSFPRRGLHNEQFF.

CDR3 nucleotide sequence: TGTGCCAGTAGATTCTTAGAGGGCTACACCTTC. It translates to CASRFLEGYTF. The chain carries TRBV19 and TRBJ1-2; D call uncertain. Trimming cost V 6 bases and J 8 bases, with 10 bases left between them. In germline, CDR1 is LNHDA, CDR2 SQIVND (reference sequence). The CDR3 loop spans 11 amino acids.

Note on this clone: This same CDR3 is encoded by further DNA sequences in the sample. The chain employs TRBV29-1 and TRBJ1-1; 7 nucleotides agree with TRBD1. The CDR3 covers 12 residues. CDR1 is SQVTM, CDR2 ANQGSEA, per germline. After removal of 7 bases from V and 2 bases from J, the junction contained 4 bases not matched to a gene. DNA of the CDR3: TGCAGCGCTGGACAGGTTAACACTGAAGCTTTCTTT. As protein: CSAGQVNTEAFF.

The V and J genes are TRBV10-3 and TRBJ2-2; 12 nucleotides line up with TRBD2. V trimming: 6 bases; J trimming: 0 bases; junction bases outside the gene matches: 5. The CDR3 is 17 amino acids. Germline CDR1 reads ENHRY; CDR2 reads SYGVKD. The CDR3 bases are TGTGCCATCAGCCGACTAGCGGGGGCCTCGAACACCGGGGAGCTGTTTTTT. The encoded protein is CAISRLAGASNTGELFF.

The chain has TRBV24-1 and TRBJ2-3, with 9 bases matching TRBD1. The CDR3 totals 15 residues. The germline V gene encodes CDR1 KGHDR and CDR2 SFDVKD. V trimming: 6 bases; J trimming: 4 bases; junction bases outside the gene matches: 7. CDR3 sequence (DNA): TGTGCCACCAGTCCGGGACAGGGTTGGGCAGATACGCAGTATTTT. This encodes CATSPGQGWADTQYF.

This chain links TRBV3-1 (or the pseudogene TRBV3-2) with TRBJ2-5, with 7 bases matching TRBD1. The CDR3 totals 17 residues. Germline V lookup: CDR1 LGHDT, CDR2 YNNKEL (reference sequence). V dropped 1 base and J dropped 5; count of bases not matched to a gene: 13. DNA for the CDR3: TGTGCCAGCAGCCAAGTCGCTCTCGAGGGGGCGTGGGAGACCCAGTACTTC. Amino acid sequence: CASSQVALEGAWETQYF.

Only one count was recorded for this clone. This sequence joins TRBV6-4 and TRBJ1-5; D gene uncertain. Germline V gene lookup returns CDR1 MRHNA and CDR2 SNTAGT. This CDR3 comprises 16 residues. Trimming shortened V by 6 bases and J by 5 bases, and 20 bases separated the two germline ends. The CDR3 here is CASRTPGRELHQPQHF. In DNA form, the CDR3 reads TGTGCCAGCAGGACCCCAGGAAGGGAGCTTCATCAGCCCCAGCATTTT.

V usage is TRBV7-8 and J usage is TRBJ2-7; 8 bases line up with TRBD1. The J segment lost 0 bases and the V segment lost 4 bases, leaving 5 bases of the junction unmatched. This CDR3 contains 15 residues. CDR1 is SGHVS and CDR2 is FQNEAQ in the germline V gene. The CDR3 DNA reads as TGTGCCAGCAGCTACCACGACAGGGGCTCCTACGAGCAGTACTTC. It codes for CASSYHDRGSYEQYF.

V is TRBV2 and J is TRBJ1-3; D possibly corresponds to TRBD1 (5 bases). CDR3 length: 15 amino acids. The V gene's germline CDR1 is SNHLY and CDR2 FYNNEI. Trimming removed 6 bases at V and 4 bases at J, with 16 bases between. The CDR3 DNA reads as TGTGCCAGCAGGCCTCAGGGTGTCGGCGGAAACACCATATATTTT. This encodes CASRPQGVGGNTIYF. Combining the CDR3 with reference TRBV2 and TRBJ1-3 gives the whole variable domain EPEVTQTPSHQVTQMGQEVILRCVPISNHLYFYWYRQILGQKVEFLVSFYNNEISEKSEIFDDQFSVERPDGSNFTLKIRSTKLEDSAMYFCASRPQGVGGNTIYFGEGSWLTVV.

The V gene is TRBV5-4, the J gene TRBJ1-1, with 8 nucleotides matching TRBD1. The germline V gene has CDR1 SGHNT and CDR2 YYREEE (reference sequence). The V segment lost 4 bases and the J segment 1 base; nucleotides outside the gene matches: 6. The CDR3 is 15 residues long. CDR3 amino acids: CASSPRGTGNTEAFF. CDR3 sequence (DNA): TGTGCCAGCAGCCCAAGGGGGACAGGGAACACTGAAGCTTTCTTT.

CDR3 nucleotides: TGTGCCAGCAGCTGGACAGGATCGGGCACTGAAGCTTTCTTT. The encoded protein is CASSWTGSGTEAFF. The rearrangement joins TRBV7-9 to TRBJ1-1; TRBD1 aligns across 7 bases. Germline trimming cut 4 bases from V and 4 bases from J; bases unmatched to any gene: 6. The CDR3 loop spans 14 amino acids. Germline values: CDR1 SEHNR, CDR2 FQNEAQ (reference sequence). Drawing the rest from reference TRBV7-9 and TRBJ1-1, the complete variable domain is DTGVSQNPRHKITKRGQNVTFRCDPISEHNRLYWYRQTLGQGPEFLTYFQNEAQLEKSRLLSDRFSAERPKGSFSTLEIQRTEQGDSAMYLCASSWTGSGTEAFFGQGTRLTVV.

V is TRBV18 and J is TRBJ2-5; TRBD1 matches 7 bases. This CDR3 is built from 15 residues. V lost 3 bases to trimming and J lost 2 bases; unmatched junction nucleotides: 6. The germline V gene has CDR1 KGHSH and CDR2 LQKENI. CDR3 amino acids: CASSPRTGMQETQYF. The DNA for the CDR3 is TGTGCCAGCTCACCTAGGACAGGAATGCAAGAGACCCAGTACTTC.

The chain has TRBV19 and TRBJ1-1, with 10 bases fitting TRBD1. V dropped 7 bases and J dropped 4; count of bases not matched to a gene: 12. The CDR3 contains 16 residues. Germline lookup yields CDR1 LNHDA and CDR2 SQIVND (reference sequence). The CDR3 sequence: CASKQTGGGVSTEAFF. The CDR3 bases are TGTGCCAGTAAACAGACAGGGGGCGGTGTAAGCACTGAAGCTTTCTTT.

The DNA of the CDR3 is TGTGCCAGCGGCCGGGACAGCTTCTACACCTTC. It is translated as CASGRDSFYTF. The chain links TRBV2 to TRBJ1-2; the match to TRBD1 covers 7 bases. V gave up 8 bases and J gave up 10 bases; unmatched junction bases: 7. The CDR3 covers 11 residues. Germline V gene data show CDR1 as SNHLY and CDR2 as FYNNEI.

The chain combines TRBV5-1 with TRBJ2-1; 8 bases are a match to TRBD2. Germline lookup yields CDR1 SGHRS and CDR2 YFSETQ. The CDR3 has 14 amino acids. With V trimmed by 4 bases and J by 6 bases, 6 bases remained unmatched. CDR3 sequence: CASSTGGAVNEQFF. CDR3 coding DNA: TGCGCCAGCAGCACCGGGGGGGCTGTCAATGAGCAGTTCTTC.